One and the same sample provided the 25 T cell receptor beta chains below, sequenced in a study of T-cell memory formation after mild COVID-19. MiXCR, run by TCRdb on the 5' RACE reads, gives a single entry per CDR3 protein. The table records more than 450,000 distinct CDR3 sequences, more than 15% of them present only once. Sequenced input: PBMCs or a T cell subset sorted from them (not recorded which). The receptors derive from an adult woman who had mild COVID-19 (a few samples of this study predate the infection). Cell type and time point are not known.

The sample holds one count of this clonotype. The V gene is TRBV20-1, the J gene TRBJ2-5, with a tentative D call TRBD2 (6 bases). Trimming removed 7 bases at V and 2 bases at J, with 8 bases between. Germline V gene sequence: CDR1 DFQATT, CDR2 SNEGSKA (reference sequence). The CDR3 extends over 11 amino acids. This CDR3 reads CSDGGQETQYF. The CDR3 nucleotides read TGCAGTGATGGGGGGCAAGAGACCCAGTACTTC.

This clonotype was seen at least ten times. The J gene is TRBJ2-7, the V gene TRBV12-3 or TRBV12-4, with 8 positions matching TRBD1. The CDR3 spans 14 residues. With V trimmed by 6 bases and J by 3 bases, 7 bases remained unmatched. CDR3 DNA: TGTGCCAGCAGCCCTAGGACAGGGTACTACGAGCAGTACTTC. As protein: CASSPRTGYYEQYF.

This clonotype was observed a handful of times. This chain connects TRBV3-1 to TRBJ2-7; D not certain. Trimming removed 3 bases from V and 2 bases from J, with 11 bases in between. The CDR3 covers 14 residues. Germline CDR1 reads LGHDT; CDR2 reads YNNKEL (reference sequence). The CDR3: CASSHNPGPYEQYF. In DNA form, the CDR3 reads TGTGCCAGCAGCCATAACCCCGGCCCCTACGAGCAGTACTTC.

The CDR3 spells CASSLRQGSQPQHF. CDR3 DNA sequence: TGTGCCAGCAGCTTGCGACAGGGGAGTCAGCCCCAGCATTTT. The chain recombines TRBV13 with TRBJ1-5, with 8 bases that match TRBD1. Germline V CDR1 and CDR2: PRHDT, FYEKMQ (reference sequence). There are 14 residues in the CDR3. The ends lost 3 bases at V and 6 bases at J; junction bases unmatched: 4. The full variable domain, in which reference TRBV13 and TRBJ1-5 provide the parts outside the CDR3, is AAGVIQSPRHLIKEKRETATLKCYPIPRHDTVYWYQQGPGQDPQFLISFYEKMQSDKGSIPDRFSAQQFSDYHSELNMSSLELGDSALYFCASSLRQGSQPQHFGDGTRLSIL.

This clonotype was seen ten or more times. The chain links TRBV10-3 to TRBJ1-1; 8 bases fit TRBD1. Losses at the gene ends were 0 bases for V and 12 bases for J; bases not matched to a gene: 9. The CDR3 has 14 amino acids. The V gene's germline CDR1 is ENHRY and CDR2 SYGVKD. The CDR3 reads CAISESTGQGRTFF. The CDR3 DNA reads as TGTGCCATCAGTGAGTCGACCGGACAGGGTAGGACTTTCTTT.

This clonotype was seen only a few times. The chain combines TRBV6-1 with TRBJ1-5; no reliable D call. The CDR3 consists of 13 residues. In germline, CDR1 is MNHNS, CDR2 SASEGT. V was trimmed by 6 bases and J by 1 base, leaving 7 bases between them. The CDR3 here is CASRRVSNQPQHF. CDR3 coding DNA: TGTGCCAGCAGGAGGGTGAGCAATCAGCCCCAGCATTTT.

This clonotype was seen only a few times. The chain combines TRBV7-2 with TRBJ2-5; 11 nucleotides align to TRBD1. The CDR3 runs to 14 residues. Trimming removed 2 bases from V and 5 bases from J; junction bases left unmatched: 1. The germline gives CDR1 SGHTA, CDR2 FQGNSA. CDR3 bases: TGTGCCAGCAGCTTAAGGACAGGGGGCGAGACCCAGTACTTC. This translates into CASSLRTGGETQYF.

Here the CDR3 reads CASSQRTSGGKDTQYF. In nucleotides, the CDR3 is TGTGCCAGCAGCCAAAGGACTAGCGGGGGGAAAGATACGCAGTATTTT. J is TRBJ2-3 and V is TRBV4-2; 14 nucleotides align to TRBD2. V gave up 2 bases and J gave up 5 bases; unmatched junction bases: 3. CDR3 size: 16 residues. Germline assignment: CDR1 LGHNA and CDR2 YNFKEQ.

The J gene is TRBJ2-7, the V gene TRBV11-2; TRBD1 is a possible D gene (6 bases). V lost 4 bases, J lost 0 bases, and 13 bases lay in between. The CDR3 is 15 amino acids. Per the germline V gene, CDR1 is SGHAT and CDR2 is FQNNGV. CDR3 DNA: TGTGCCAGCAGCTCACCGACAGGCTACTCCTACGAGCAGTACTTC. This encodes CASSSPTGYSYEQYF.

This clonotype was observed a few times. The chain recombines TRBV10-3 with TRBJ2-1; 12 nucleotides align to TRBD2. The CDR3 is 16 amino acids. V lost 4 bases, J lost 5 bases, and 6 bases stayed unmatched. Germline V gene data show CDR1 as ENHRY and CDR2 as SYGVKD. The CDR3 here is CAISGTSGMIHNEQFF. CDR3 DNA: TGTGCCATCAGTGGGACTAGCGGGATGATCCACAATGAGCAGTTCTTC.

The chain combines TRBV7-9 with TRBJ2-1; weak D call: TRBD2 (6 bases). Germline values: CDR1 SEHNR, CDR2 FQNEAQ (reference sequence). V lost 8 bases, J lost 0 bases, and 14 bases lay in between. The CDR3 extends over 15 amino acids. The CDR3 sequence is CASYLAGPSYNEQFF. CDR3 bases: TGTGCCAGCTATCTGGCGGGACCCTCCTACAATGAGCAGTTCTTC.

The gene calls are TRBV29-1 and TRBJ2-3; unclear D gene. Deletions cut 4 bases from V and 2 bases from J, with 13 bases between. Germline lookup yields CDR1 SQVTM and CDR2 ANQGSEA. The CDR3 has 14 residues. CDR3 loop: CSVAARPLTDTQYF. The CDR3 nucleotides are TGCAGCGTTGCGGCGCGACCACTCACAGATACGCAGTATTTT.

This clonotype came up a few times. The chain links TRBV4-1 to TRBJ2-1; D gene uncertain. V was trimmed by 0 bases and J by 9 bases, leaving 24 bases between them. The CDR3 extends over 18 amino acids. The germline CDR1 and CDR2 sequences are MGHRA and YSYEKL. In nucleotides, the CDR3 is TGCGCCAGCAGCCAAGAAACCCTTTCCCGCGATCTTGGCGGTGAGCAGTTCTTC. Translating gives CASSQETLSRDLGGEQFF.

The gene calls are TRBV7-2 and TRBJ2-2; 9 bases fit TRBD2. Germline CDR1 SGHTA, CDR2 FQGNSA. CDR3 size: 15 residues. V shed 3 bases, J shed 7 bases, and the junction held 6 bases outside the gene matches. The CDR3 DNA follows: TGTGCCAGCAGCTTCAGGCGGGGGGGACGCGGGGAGCTGTTTTTT. Translating it yields CASSFRRGGRGELFF.

V gene TRBV27 combines with J gene TRBJ2-1; the D is unclear. Trimming took off 6 bases at V and 9 bases at J, with 15 bases between the two ends. CDR3 length: 13 amino acids. Germline V gene sequence: CDR1 MNHEY, CDR2 SMNVEV (reference sequence). CDR3 amino acids: CASSPIGRSEQFF. CDR3 DNA: TGTGCCAGCAGCCCAATCGGCCGTAGTGAGCAGTTCTTC.

This clonotype appeared a few times. The gene calls are TRBV2 and TRBJ1-2, with 11 bases that match TRBD1. CDR3 size: 15 residues. Per the germline V gene, CDR1 is SNHLY and CDR2 is FYNNEI. Losses at the gene ends were 6 bases for V and 3 bases for J; bases not matched to a gene: 6. CDR3 in amino acids: CASRRAGQGDYGYTF. The CDR3 DNA is TGTGCCAGCAGGAGAGCGGGACAGGGGGACTATGGCTACACCTTC.

This clonotype turned up a few times. CDR3 nucleotide sequence: TGTGCCAGCAGTGGAGTACAGCCGAACACCGGGGAGCTGTTTTTT. It specifies CASSGVQPNTGELFF. The chain carries TRBV2 and TRBJ2-2; D not certain. This CDR3 region has 15 residues. The germline V gene has CDR1 SNHLY and CDR2 FYNNEI. Between the trimmed V and J ends, which lost 4 bases and 0 bases, there was a span of 9 bases.

This clonotype appeared a few times. The rearrangement joins TRBV6-5 to TRBJ2-1; 10 bases line up with TRBD1. Trimming at V came to 2 bases and at J to 13 bases, leaving 5 bases not matched to a gene. The CDR3 runs 13 residues. CDR1 MNHEY and CDR2 SVGAGI come from the germline V gene. CDR3 sequence: CASSYVGQGPQFF. The DNA for the CDR3 is TGTGCCAGCAGTTACGTGGGACAGGGGCCTCAGTTCTTC.

This chain uses TRBV18 with TRBJ1-4, with 8 bases matching TRBD1. Trimming at V came to 6 bases and at J to 3 bases, leaving 9 bases not matched to a gene. The CDR3 totals 16 residues. Germline V gene sequence: CDR1 KGHSH, CDR2 LQKENI. CDR3: CASSLGQGASNEKLFF. The CDR3 region has the DNA TGTGCCAGCTCTCTTGGACAGGGAGCATCTAATGAAAAACTGTTTTTT. The variable domain in full, completed from reference TRBV18 and TRBJ1-4, reads NAGVMQNPRHLVRRRGQEARLRCSPMKGHSHVYWYRQLPEEGLKFMVYLQKENIIDESGMPKERFSAEFPKEGPSILRIQQVVRGDSAAYFCASSLGQGASNEKLFFGSGTQLSVL.

CDR3 in amino acids: CASSLASGTDEQYF. The CDR3 coding sequence is TGTGCCAGCAGTTTAGCATCCGGGACAGACGAGCAGTACTTC. The chain combines TRBV12-3 or TRBV12-4 with TRBJ2-7; 7 bases map to TRBD1. V shed 0 bases, J shed 5 bases, and the junction held 4 bases outside the gene matches. The CDR3 contains 14 residues.

This clonotype was seen a handful of times. The J gene is TRBJ1-1, the V gene TRBV18, with D uncertain. Germline CDR1 reads KGHSH; CDR2 reads LQKENI. The CDR3 runs 13 residues. V was trimmed by 6 bases and J by 1 base, leaving 9 bases between them. The DNA for the CDR3 is TGTGCCAGCTCGCAACAATCGAACACTGAAGCTTTCTTT. This gives the protein CASSQQSNTEAFF.

This clonotype was found a few times. In nucleotides, the CDR3 is TGCGCCAGCAGTCAAATTGGACTGTACTACGAGCAGTACTTC. Residues: CASSQIGLYYEQYF. This sequence joins TRBV10-2 and TRBJ2-7; maybe TRBD2 (5 bases). V lost 5 bases and J lost 3, with 14 bases in between. This CDR3 has 14 residues. Germline lookup yields CDR1 WSHSY and CDR2 SAAADI.

This clonotype has more than one count but fewer than ten. This chain links TRBV20-1 with TRBJ1-1, with 11 bases aligning to TRBD1. CDR1 and CDR2 from the germline V gene are DFQATT and SNEGSKA (reference sequence). The CDR3 has 16 amino acids. The trim removed 2 bases at V and 4 bases at J, leaving 9 bases unmatched. The chain's CDR3 is CSARHGTGGLGTEAFF. The CDR3 bases are TGCAGTGCTAGACACGGGACAGGGGGTCTCGGCACTGAAGCTTTCTTT.

The J gene is TRBJ2-3, the V gene TRBV5-6; no definite D call. The CDR3 runs 12 residues. Trimming pared 3 bases from V and 4 bases from J, leaving 6 bases between. Germline assignment: CDR1 SGHDT and CDR2 YYEEEE. The CDR3 sequence is CASSYGADTQYF. Here the CDR3 DNA reads TGTGCCAGCAGCTACGGTGCAGATACGCAGTATTTT. Complete variable domain (other parts from reference TRBV5-6 and TRBJ2-3): DAGVTQSPTHLIKTRGQQVTLRCSPKSGHDTVSWYQQALGQGPQFIFQYYEEEERQRGNFPDRFSGHQFPNYSSELNVNALLLGDSALYLCASSYGADTQYFGPGTRLTVL.

V usage is TRBV4-3 and J usage is TRBJ2-7, with 10 bases identical to TRBD2. V lost 2 bases to trimming and J lost 3 bases; unmatched junction nucleotides: 4. Per germline, CDR1 LGHNA and CDR2 YSLEER. The CDR3 totals 15 residues. The CDR3 bases are TGCGCCAGCAGCCAATTTAGCGGGAGGCTCTACGAGCAGTACTTC. Residues: CASSQFSGRLYEQYF.